Below are 14 T cell receptor beta chains sequenced from a single sample in a study of response to subunit inactivated influenza vaccine (dated by TCRdb to the late 2010s). The method behind the library was RT-PCR. The run used an Illumina HiSeq 2500. Using fastp at Q25 and MiXCR, TCRdb reprocessed the public reads and kept productive beta chains. Rows are unified per CDR3 protein, each entry keeping the most common DNA and genes. The sample yields about 480,000 distinct CDR3 sequences; roughly 23% were counted once. Less than 2.5% of the sample rests with the top ten. Specimen: CD4+ T cells sorted from PBMCs, collected roughly 5 days after vaccination. These receptor sequences come from a middle-aged man who received an inactivated influenza vaccine. Donor details come from another sample of the same person, matched by shared clones.

This clonotype was picked up a small number of times. V gene TRBV7-2 combines with J gene TRBJ1-5, with TRBD1 matching over 7 bases. CDR3 length: 15 amino acids. V shed 4 bases and J 7 bases; nucleotides not matched to a gene: 10. Germline V CDR1 and CDR2: SGHTA, FQGNSA. CDR3 in amino acids: CASSSLDRSGQPQHF. DNA for the CDR3: TGTGCCAGCAGCTCCCTGGACAGGTCCGGCCAGCCCCAGCATTTT. Supplemented by reference TRBV7-2 and TRBJ1-5, the full variable domain reads GAGVSQSPSNKVTEKGKDVELRCDPISGHTALYWYRQSLGQGLEFLIYFQGNSAPDKSGLPSDRFSAERTGGSVSTLTIQRTQQEDSAVYLCASSSLDRSGQPQHFGDGTRLSIL.

J is TRBJ2-7 and V is TRBV4-2, with D possibly being TRBD1 or TRBD2 (6 bases each). This CDR3 has 15 residues. Looked up from germline, CDR1 is LGHNA and CDR2 is YNFKEQ. Trimming shortened V by 0 bases and J by 5 bases, and 14 bases separated the two germline ends. CDR3 region: CASSQDSGAGDEQYF. The CDR3 bases are TGTGCCAGCAGCCAAGATTCGGGGGCCGGGGACGAGCAGTACTTC.

The chain carries TRBV12-3 or TRBV12-4 and TRBJ2-5, with 13 bases aligning to TRBD2. The CDR3 runs 14 residues. The V gene end was trimmed by 9 bases and the J gene end by 4 bases; junction bases not matched to a gene: 5. CDR3 residues: CASGLAGVSETQYF. DNA for the CDR3: TGTGCCAGTGGACTAGCGGGAGTCTCAGAGACCCAGTACTTC.

This clonotype was detected only a few times. The chain uses TRBV5-1 and TRBJ2-7, with TRBD1 matching 9 bases. The V and J ends lost 4 bases and 5 bases, in that order; junction bases with no gene match: 4. This CDR3 is built from 13 residues. CDR1 is SGHRS, CDR2 YFSETQ, per germline. The CDR3 DNA reads TGCGCCAGCAGCCCCGGGACAGGGAACGAGCAGTACTTC. Translating it yields CASSPGTGNEQYF.

This sequence joins TRBV28 and TRBJ2-1; no clear D. The V gene lost 7 bases and the J gene lost 7 bases, with 11 bases spanning the gap. CDR1 is MDHEN, CDR2 SYDVKM, per germline. The CDR3 loop spans 12 amino acids. CDR3: CASTQSTNEQFF. DNA of the CDR3: TGTGCCAGCACCCAATCTACGAATGAGCAGTTCTTC.

This clonotype was picked up many times. The CDR3 bases are TGTGCCAGCAGTTTATCTTCTGCAGGGCCAGAGACCCAGTACTTC. This sequence encodes CASSLSSAGPETQYF. The genes are TRBV28 and TRBJ2-5; D is perhaps TRBD1 (5 bases). The germline gives CDR1 MDHEN, CDR2 SYDVKM. Trimming left V 1 base short and J 4 bases short, with 13 bases between. The CDR3 sequence is 15 residues long.

V usage is TRBV14 and J usage is TRBJ2-1, with 8 bases identical to TRBD2. The V gene end was trimmed by 1 base and the J gene end by 6 bases; junction bases not matched to a gene: 5. The CDR3 length is 15 residues. The germline gives CDR1 SGHDN, CDR2 FVKESK. This CDR3 reads CASSQALSGINEQFF. The CDR3 DNA reads TGTGCCAGCAGCCAAGCTCTTAGCGGGATCAATGAGCAGTTCTTC. The complete variable domain, with remaining parts taken from reference TRBV14 and TRBJ2-1, reads EAGVTQFPSHSVIEKGQTVTLRCDPISGHDNLYWYRRVMGKEIKFLLHFVKESKQDESGMPNNRFLAERTGGTYSTLKVQPAELEDSGVYFCASSQALSGINEQFFGPGTRLTVL.

In this sample, this clonotype turned up a few times. A junction boundary mismatches the germline segment, possibly from a read error. J is TRBJ2-3 and V is TRBV7-9; D remains unclear. The CDR3 is 15 amino acids. In germline, CDR1 is SEHNR, CDR2 FQNEAQ (reference sequence). CDR3 nucleotides: TGTGCCAGCAGATTAGTCGTTGGCGGTGCAGATACGCAGTATTTT. Its protein is CASRLVVGGADTQYF.

This clonotype was detected a few times. The chain has TRBV11-2 and TRBJ2-7; D may match TRBD1 or TRBD2 (5 bases each). The CDR3 totals 16 residues. V lost 0 bases and J 2 bases, leaving 14 bases between the germline ends. Per the germline V gene, CDR1 is SGHAT and CDR2 is FQNNGV. Written as DNA, the CDR3 is TGTGCCAGCAGCTTAGACCCGGGACGGAGAACCTACGAGCAGTACTTC. Protein product: CASSLDPGRRTYEQYF.

This clonotype has a handful of counts. This rearrangement joins TRBV20-1 to TRBJ2-5; D not resolved. The CDR3 runs 18 residues. Trimming removed 2 bases from V and 0 bases from J, with 22 bases in between. CDR1 is DFQATT and CDR2 is SNEGSKA in the germline V gene (reference sequence). CDR3 in amino acids: CSARWDDLERWYQETQYF. In DNA, the CDR3 is TGCAGTGCTAGATGGGATGATCTCGAAAGGTGGTACCAAGAGACCCAGTACTTC.

The chain recombines TRBV15 with TRBJ1-2; D gene uncertain. The CDR3 runs 14 residues. Germline CDR1 and CDR2: LNHNV and YYDKDF (reference sequence). The V end was cut by 5 bases, the J end by 4 bases, with 14 bases between. CDR3 nucleotide sequence: TGTGCCACCAGCGGAATGGGCGGAATCTATGGCTACACCTTC. Protein product: CATSGMGGIYGYTF.

The gene calls are TRBV7-9 and TRBJ1-5, with TRBD1 matching over 9 bases. CDR1 and CDR2 (germline): SEHNR, FQNEAQ (reference sequence). V shed 5 bases and J 0 bases; nucleotides not matched to a gene: 5. This CDR3 is built from 16 residues. The CDR3 nucleotides are TGTGCCAGCAGCGCCGGACAGGGGAATAGCAATCAGCCCCAGCATTTT. This codes for CASSAGQGNSNQPQHF.

V is TRBV12-3 or TRBV12-4 and J is TRBJ2-3; D gene uncertain. The CDR3 is 14 amino acids. V lost 2 bases and J 0 bases, leaving 6 bases between the germline ends. This chain's CDR3 is CASSLSTSTDTQYF. CDR3 in DNA: TGTGCCAGCAGTTTATCAACTAGCACAGATACGCAGTATTTT.

The chain couples TRBV20-1 to TRBJ1-5, with D possibly TRBD1 on 6 matching bases. This CDR3 is 16 amino acids long. The V end lost 1 base, the J end lost 7 bases, and 20 bases lay between the germline ends. Germline V gene data show CDR1 as DFQATT and CDR2 as SNEGSKA (reference sequence). CDR3 sequence reads: CSARGLERQGLQPQHF. For the CDR3, the DNA is TGCAGTGCTAGAGGCTTGGAGAGGCAGGGGTTACAGCCCCAGCATTTT.